These T cell receptor beta chains were read from a single sample in a study of neurological immune-mediated disorders. TCRdb analysed the 5' RACE reads with MiXCR anew, one entry per CDR3 protein. The top ten hold roughly 9% of the sample, which has roughly 30,000 distinct CDR3 sequences, more than 6.5% seen once. What was sequenced was PBMCs. The receptor set was obtained from a woman aged 45 to 65 in good health. Both conserved end residues are part of each CDR3. The order of the fields is D gene, V gene, J gene, CDR3 protein. The D gene is left open where the match is weak.

d_gene: TRBD2; v_gene: TRBV20-1; j_gene: TRBJ2-1; CDR3aa: CSARASGLSSYNEQFF
d_gene: TRBD1; v_gene: TRBV4-1; j_gene: TRBJ2-5; CDR3aa: CASSPRDRGLETQYF
d_gene: NA; v_gene: TRBV27; j_gene: TRBJ2-3; CDR3aa: CASSLTGEAYDTQYF
d_gene: NA; v_gene: TRBV18; j_gene: TRBJ1-1; CDR3aa: CASSPRDQKGTEAFF
d_gene: TRBD2; v_gene: TRBV5-1; j_gene: TRBJ2-1; CDR3aa: CASSSRRSGGTYNEQFF
d_gene: TRBD1; v_gene: TRBV5-1; j_gene: TRBJ2-7; CDR3aa: CASSLSGTGSHEQYF
d_gene: TRBD1; v_gene: TRBV20-1; j_gene: TRBJ2-5; CDR3aa: CSRGSGTGGTQYF
d_gene: NA; v_gene: TRBV6-5; j_gene: TRBJ1-6; CDR3aa: CASRPRGVNSYNSPLHF
d_gene: NA; v_gene: TRBV10-2; j_gene: TRBJ1-5; CDR3aa: CASSEPNQPQHF
d_gene: NA; v_gene: TRBV12-3/TRBV12-4; j_gene: TRBJ2-1; CDR3aa: CASSLEGLAGDEQFF
d_gene: NA; v_gene: TRBV29-1; j_gene: TRBJ2-7; CDR3aa: CSVASAGYEQYF
d_gene: NA; v_gene: TRBV11-2; j_gene: TRBJ2-1; CDR3aa: CATRRAGSYNEQFF
d_gene: NA; v_gene: TRBV5-1; j_gene: TRBJ1-1; CDR3aa: CASSGLGDAEAFF
d_gene: TRBD1; v_gene: TRBV5-1; j_gene: TRBJ1-3; CDR3aa: CASSSTGVGNTIYF
d_gene: NA; v_gene: TRBV20-1; j_gene: TRBJ1-4; CDR3aa: CSAFPVVGEQNEKLFF
d_gene: TRBD2; v_gene: TRBV5-5; j_gene: TRBJ2-2; CDR3aa: CASSLGGLAGFFNTGELFF
d_gene: NA; v_gene: TRBV20-1; j_gene: TRBJ2-5; CDR3aa: CSASRGWGETQYF
d_gene: NA; v_gene: TRBV12-3/TRBV12-4; j_gene: TRBJ2-3; CDR3aa: CASSLVEGTQYF
d_gene: NA; v_gene: TRBV20-1; j_gene: TRBJ1-1; CDR3aa: CSARDRGGAF
d_gene: NA; v_gene: TRBV5-1; j_gene: TRBJ2-7; CDR3aa: CASSPQGTGEQYF
d_gene: NA; v_gene: TRBV7-6; j_gene: TRBJ1-4; CDR3aa: CASSLVPQGSGKLFF
d_gene: NA; v_gene: TRBV5-5; j_gene: TRBJ2-7; CDR3aa: CASSSLPSYEQYF
d_gene: TRBD2; v_gene: TRBV20-1; j_gene: TRBJ2-2; CDR3aa: CSAREWTSGLTGELFF
d_gene: TRBD1; v_gene: TRBV7-9; j_gene: TRBJ1-6; CDR3aa: CASSQGQGNNSPLHF